This T cell receptor (beta chain) comes out of a study of cytomegalovirus exposure and HLA in healthy donors. General study points: Reports described diagnosis of cytomegalovirus status by the classifier as highly specific and sensitive. TCR sequences were mostly rare, though some public TCRs occurred in many donors.

As regards this clone: What it recognizes is unknown.

Vbeta (60) and Jbeta (13) primers were used in the PCR. Produced via immunoSEQ multiplex PCR; TCRdb's table is partial and in-frame only. Here the sample table reports about 83,000 clones. The source is a man between 18 and 35 years old in good health and CMV-seropositive. Sequencing input: PBMCs.

CDR3 sequence: CASSYGRTIYTF. CDR3 nucleotides: TGTGCCAGCAGTTACGGACGGACAATCTACACCTTC. The chain joins TRBV28 to TRBJ1-2; the D gene is possibly TRBD1 (5 bases). Trimming left V 4 bases short and J 10 bases short, with 13 bases between. CDR1 and CDR2 (germline): MDHEN, SYDVKM. This CDR3 has 12 amino acids.